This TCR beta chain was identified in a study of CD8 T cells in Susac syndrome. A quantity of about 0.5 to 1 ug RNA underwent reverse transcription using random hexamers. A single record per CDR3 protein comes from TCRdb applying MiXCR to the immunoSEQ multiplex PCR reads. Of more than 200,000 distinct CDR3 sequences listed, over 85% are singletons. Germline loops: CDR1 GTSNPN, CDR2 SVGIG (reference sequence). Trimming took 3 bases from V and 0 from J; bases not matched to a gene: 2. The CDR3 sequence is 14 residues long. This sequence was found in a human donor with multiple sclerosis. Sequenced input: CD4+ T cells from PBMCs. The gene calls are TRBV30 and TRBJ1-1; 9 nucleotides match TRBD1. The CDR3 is CAWSRQGVNTEAFF. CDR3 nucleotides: TGTGCCTGGAGCCGACAGGGGGTGAACACTGAAGCTTTCTTT.